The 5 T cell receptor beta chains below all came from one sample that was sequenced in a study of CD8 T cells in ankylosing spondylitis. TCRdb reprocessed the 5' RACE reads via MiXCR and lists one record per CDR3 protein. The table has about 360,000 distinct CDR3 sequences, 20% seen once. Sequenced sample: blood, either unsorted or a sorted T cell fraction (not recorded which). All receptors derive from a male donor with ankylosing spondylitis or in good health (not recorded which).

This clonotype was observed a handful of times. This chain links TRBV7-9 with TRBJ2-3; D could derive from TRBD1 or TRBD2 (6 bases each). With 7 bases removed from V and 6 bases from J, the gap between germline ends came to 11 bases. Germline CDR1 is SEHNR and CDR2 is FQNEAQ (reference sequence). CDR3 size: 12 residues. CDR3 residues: CASNQGRDTQYF. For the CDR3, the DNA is TGTGCCAGCAACCAGGGGAGGGATACGCAGTATTTT.

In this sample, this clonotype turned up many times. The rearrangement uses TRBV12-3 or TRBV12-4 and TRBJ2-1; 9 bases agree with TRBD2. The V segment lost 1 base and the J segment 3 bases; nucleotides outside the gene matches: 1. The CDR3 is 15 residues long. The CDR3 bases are TGTGCCAGCAGTTTAGGAGCGGGGGGCTACAATGAGCAGTTCTTC. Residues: CASSLGAGGYNEQFF.

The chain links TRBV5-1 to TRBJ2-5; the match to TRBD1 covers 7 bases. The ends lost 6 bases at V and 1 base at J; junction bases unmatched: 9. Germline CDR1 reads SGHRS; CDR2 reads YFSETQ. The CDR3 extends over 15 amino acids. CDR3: CASTARGTAQETQYF. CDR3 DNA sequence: TGCGCCAGCACTGCCCGAGGGACAGCCCAAGAGACCCAGTACTTC. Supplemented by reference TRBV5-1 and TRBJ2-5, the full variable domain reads KAGVTQTPRYLIKTRGQQVTLSCSPISGHRSVSWYQQTPGQGLQFLFEYFSETQRNKGNFPGRFSGRQFSNSRSEMNVSTLELGDSALYLCASTARGTAQETQYFGPGTRLLVL.

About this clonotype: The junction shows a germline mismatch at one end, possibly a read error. This CDR3 reads CAWSAGTTLF. CDR3 nucleotide sequence: TGTGCCTGGAGTGCCGGGACTACGCTTTTT. V gene TRBV30 combines with J gene TRBJ2-3; 7 nucleotides match TRBD2. This CDR3 has 10 amino acids. Germline V gene lookup returns CDR1 GTSNPN and CDR2 SVGIG (reference sequence). Full variable domain (rest looked up from reference TRBV30 and TRBJ2-3): SQTIHQWPATLVQPVGSPLSLECTVEGTSNPNLYWYRQAAGRGLQLLFYSVGIGQISSEVPQNLSASRPQDRQFILSSKKLLLSDSGFYLCAWSAGTTLFGPGTRLTVL.

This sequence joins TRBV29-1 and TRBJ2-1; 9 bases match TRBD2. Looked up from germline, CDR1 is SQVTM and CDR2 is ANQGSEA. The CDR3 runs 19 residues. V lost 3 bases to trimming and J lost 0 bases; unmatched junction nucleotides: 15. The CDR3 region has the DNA TGCAGCGTTGAGGGGGCGGGGGGGGTCCCGAGCCTCTCCTACAATGAGCAGTTCTTC. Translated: CSVEGAGGVPSLSYNEQFF.